Below are 14 T cell receptor beta chains sequenced from a single sample in a study of cytomegalovirus exposure and HLA in healthy donors. PCR employed 60 Vbeta and 13 Jbeta primers. Some clones are missing from TCRdb's copy, which holds only in-frame ones; the method was immunoSEQ multiplex PCR. The sample has approximately 170,000 clones; roughly four fifths are singletons. Material for sequencing was PBMCs. The receptors were sampled from a woman younger than 45 in good health and CMV-seropositive.

This clone was counted a single time. The chain combines TRBV5-8 with TRBJ1-3, with D perhaps TRBD1 (5 bases). The CDR3 length is 18 residues. Germline V lookup: CDR1 SGHTS, CDR2 YDEGEE. Trimming pared 1 base from V and 0 bases from J, leaving 17 bases between. This CDR3 reads CASSLRRQSAFSGNTIYF. CDR3 DNA: TGTGCCAGCAGCTTGCGGCGACAGTCTGCTTTCTCTGGAAACACCATATATTTT.

The chain recombines TRBV29-1 with TRBJ1-5, with D perhaps TRBD1 (5 bases). Per the germline V gene, CDR1 is SQVTM and CDR2 is ANQGSEA. There are 13 residues in the CDR3. The V gene lost 6 bases and the J gene lost 0 bases, with 9 bases spanning the gap. This CDR3 is CSVRQNSNQPQHF. CDR3 sequence (DNA): TGCAGCGTACGACAGAATAGCAATCAGCCCCAGCATTTT.

V usage is TRBV9 and J usage is TRBJ2-7; D gene ambiguous. The germline V and J ends were trimmed by 3 bases and 2 bases, with 24 bases remaining between them. Germline V CDR1 and CDR2: SGDLS, YYNGEE. This CDR3 region has 18 residues. For the CDR3, the DNA is TGTGCCAGCAGCGAGTCTCTGGCGGTCGGAAATCTGCCCTACGAGCAGTACTTC. Its protein product is CASSESLAVGNLPYEQYF.

The rearrangement links TRBV5-4 to TRBJ2-3; D may be TRBD2 (6 bases). V shed 0 bases and J shed 0 bases, with 11 bases lying between them. Germline-derived CDR1 and CDR2 are SGHNT and YYREEE (reference sequence). This CDR3 has 16 amino acids. The CDR3 region is CASSLGGRTSTDTQYF. The CDR3 region has the DNA TGTGCCAGCAGCTTGGGGGGGAGGACTAGCACAGATACGCAGTATTTT. Full variable domain (missing parts from reference TRBV5-4 and TRBJ2-3): ETGVTQSPTHLIKTRGQQVTLRCSSQSGHNTVSWYQQALGQGPQFIFQYYREEENGRGNFPPRFSGLQFPNYSSELNVNALELDDSALYLCASSLGGRTSTDTQYFGPGTRLTVL.

The CDR3 DNA reads as TGTGCCAGCGAAACGGGACAGAACTCCTACGAGCAGTACTTC. It translates to CASETGQNSYEQYF. The chain employs TRBV6-5 and TRBJ2-5; 7 bases agree with TRBD1. Gene TRBJ2-7 matches the end of the DNA better, so the J call may be wrong. The germline gives CDR1 MNHEY, CDR2 SVGAGI. The CDR3 length is 14 residues.

This clone was counted only a few times. The chain uses TRBV10-3 and TRBJ2-7; maybe TRBD2 (6 bases). The CDR3 is made up of 14 amino acids. V lost 2 bases and J lost 1, with 9 bases in between. Looked up from germline, CDR1 is ENHRY and CDR2 is SYGVKD. The CDR3: CAISEGGLSYEQYF. The DNA for the CDR3 is TGTGCCATCAGTGAGGGAGGGCTTTCCTACGAGCAGTACTTC.

V is TRBV11-2 and J is TRBJ2-1; a weak D match, TRBD1 (7 bases). CDR1 is SGHAT and CDR2 is FQNNGV in the germline V gene. The CDR3 is made up of 15 amino acids. V gave up 0 bases and J gave up 9 bases, with 15 bases separating them. The CDR3 nucleotides read TGTGCCAGCAGCTTAGATGGGCAGGGGGGAGGTGAGCAGTTCTTC. It is translated as CASSLDGQGGGEQFF.

The chain uses TRBV6-1 and TRBJ1-5; D possibly corresponds to TRBD1 (5 bases). Looked up from germline, CDR1 is MNHNS and CDR2 is SASEGT. V was shortened by 8 bases and J by 1 base, with 15 bases between the two germline ends. The CDR3 extends over 15 amino acids. The CDR3, as DNA: TGTGCCAGCTTTCAGGGCGGGGTAAGCAATCAGCCCCAGCATTTT. Protein sequence: CASFQGGVSNQPQHF.

This clone occurred once. The chain links TRBV11-3 to TRBJ2-5; D gene ambiguous. In germline, CDR1 is SGHNT, CDR2 YENEEA. This CDR3 has 11 amino acids. Between the trimmed V and J ends, which lost 3 bases and 5 bases, there was a span of 4 bases. The CDR3 DNA follows: TGTGCCAGCAGCTTTCGGGAGACCCAGTACTTC. Amino acid sequence: CASSFRETQYF.

This clone was counted a few times. The chain has TRBV7-2 and TRBJ1-3; D is undetermined. Per the germline V gene, CDR1 is SGHTA and CDR2 is FQGNSA. The CDR3 spans 14 residues. V lost 3 bases, J lost 0 bases, and 6 bases lay in between. The CDR3 DNA reads TGTGCCAGCAGCTTGCGATCCTCTGGAAACACCATATATTTT. This gives the protein CASSLRSSGNTIYF.

The chain recombines TRBV6-5 with TRBJ2-7; unclear D gene. V gave up 6 bases and J gave up 2 bases, with 8 bases separating them. CDR3 length equals 12 residues. Germline V CDR1 and CDR2: MNHEY, SVGAGI. CDR3 region: CASRGVTYEQYF. As DNA, the CDR3 is TGTGCCAGCAGGGGCGTGACCTACGAGCAGTACTTC.

The chain joins TRBV19 to TRBJ2-1; TRBD1 aligns across 9 bases. The CDR3 is 15 amino acids. Looked up from germline, CDR1 is LNHDA and CDR2 is SQIVND (reference sequence). The trim removed 3 bases at V and 4 bases at J, leaving 4 bases unmatched. Here the CDR3 DNA reads TGTGCCAGTAGTATTACAGGGGGCCCTTACAATGAGCAGTTCTTC. It codes for CASSITGGPYNEQFF.

The chain recombines TRBV28 with TRBJ1-6, with D unresolved. Trimming stripped 4 bases from V and 7 bases from J, with 11 bases between. The CDR3 totals 14 residues. Germline V gene lookup returns CDR1 MDHEN and CDR2 SYDVKM. DNA for the CDR3: TGTGCCAGCAGTTCCCGACCGGGGAATTCACCCCTCCACTTT. Translation: CASSSRPGNSPLHF.

This clone was observed a few times. The rearrangement links TRBV28 to TRBJ2-7; 7 bases map to TRBD1. CDR3 length equals 14 residues. The V segment lost 1 base and the J segment 4 bases; nucleotides outside the gene matches: 4. CDR1 and CDR2 (germline): MDHEN, SYDVKM. This CDR3 reads CASSLFKGAYEQYF. The CDR3 region has the DNA TGTGCCAGCAGTTTATTCAAGGGGGCTTACGAGCAGTACTTC.